The source of this T cell receptor (beta chain) is a study of T cells in tumors after PD-1 blockade. About the study: Daily vismodegib 150 mg continued in a subset of anti-PD-1-treated patients. Mean per blood sample: 95,000 to 130,000 templates (about 24,679-260,000), roughly 34,000 unique clonotypes. Broader study findings: Around two fifths of tumor TCR clonotypes were also found in blood.

Profiling relied on immunoSEQ multiplex PCR, and the TCRdb table lists in-frame clones only, not all of them. Here the sample spans under 75,000 clones, around 74% being singletons. About this clone itself: What it recognizes is unknown.

The TCR sequence derives from a human donor with basal cell carcinoma. The specimen was PBMCs, collected after anti-PD-1 treatment.

The chain's CDR3 is CASSLQEIATDTQYF. The DNA of the CDR3 is TGTGCCAGCAGCTTACAGGAAATAGCTACAGATACGCAGTATTTT. The V call is TRBV13, the J call TRBJ2-3; D remains unclear. The germline CDR1 and CDR2 sequences are PRHDT and FYEKMQ (reference sequence). V lost 2 bases and J lost 3, with 12 bases in between. This CDR3 contains 15 residues.